The next 32 T cell receptor beta chains were all read from a single sample in a study of blood T cell repertoires in COVID-19. The repertoire was sequenced with immunoSEQ multiplex PCR; TCRdb's copy has only in-frame clones and lacks some. The sample contains about 220,000 clones, about 79% of which appear only once. Material for sequencing was PBMCs or T cells enriched from blood (not recorded which). The receptors were sampled from a woman aged 55-69 years who had recovered from COVID-19.

The rearrangement uses TRBV5-1 and TRBJ1-4; D not resolved. This CDR3 has 15 amino acids. V was shortened by 4 bases and J by 0 bases, with 10 bases between the two germline ends. Germline V gene lookup returns CDR1 SGHRS and CDR2 YFSETQ. In DNA form, the CDR3 reads TGCGCCAGCAGCCCCGACATTGCAACTAATGAAAAACTGTTTTTT. Encoded protein: CASSPDIATNEKLFF. Together with reference TRBV5-1 and TRBJ1-4, the CDR3 gives the full variable domain: KAGVTQTPRYLIKTRGQQVTLSCSPISGHRSVSWYQQTPGQGLQFLFEYFSETQRNKGNFPGRFSGRQFSNSRSEMNVSTLELGDSALYLCASSPDIATNEKLFFGSGTQLSVL.

J is TRBJ1-1 and V is TRBV13; TRBD1 aligns across 11 bases. The CDR3 is 17 residues long. Germline assignment: CDR1 PRHDT and CDR2 FYEKMQ (reference sequence). The ends lost 2 bases at V and 1 base at J; junction bases unmatched: 6. The CDR3 here is CASSLSEGQGGNTEAFF. The CDR3 DNA is TGTGCCAGCAGCTTAAGTGAGGGACAGGGGGGGAACACTGAAGCTTTCTTT.

V is TRBV6-5 and J is TRBJ2-1, with 10 bases identical to TRBD2. From germline, CDR1 is MNHEY and CDR2 SVGAGI. The CDR3 has 16 residues. J was trimmed by 2 bases and V by 2 bases; bases with no gene match: 3. This chain's CDR3 is CASSYTSGAAYNEQFF. CDR3 coding DNA: TGTGCCAGCAGTTACACTAGCGGGGCAGCCTACAATGAGCAGTTCTTC.

The chain joins TRBV7-8 to TRBJ1-5, with a tentative D call TRBD1 (5 bases). The V end lost 5 bases, the J end lost 7 bases, and 12 bases lay between the germline ends. CDR3 length equals 13 residues. CDR1 and CDR2 from the germline V gene are SGHVS and FQNEAQ. DNA for the CDR3: TGTGCCAGCAGCCAGACAGAGAACCAGCCCCAGCATTTT. This translates into CASSQTENQPQHF. The entire variable domain, with the rest obtained from reference TRBV7-8 and TRBJ1-5, is as follows: GAGVSQSPRYKVAKRGQDVALRCDPISGHVSLFWYQQALGQGPEFLTYFQNEAQLDKSGLPSDRFFAERPEGSVSTLKIQRTQQEDSAVYLCASSQTENQPQHFGDGTRLSIL.

The chain is built from TRBV5-1 and TRBJ2-1, with D maybe TRBD1 (6 bases). The CDR3 is 13 residues long. Germline CDR1 SGHRS, CDR2 YFSETQ. Trimming took 4 bases from V and 6 from J, leaving 11 bases between them. This CDR3 is CASSPGTSNEQFF. CDR3 nucleotides: TGCGCCAGCAGCCCGGGGACATCCAATGAGCAGTTCTTC. The full variable domain, in which reference TRBV5-1 and TRBJ2-1 provide the parts outside the CDR3, is KAGVTQTPRYLIKTRGQQVTLSCSPISGHRSVSWYQQTPGQGLQFLFEYFSETQRNKGNFPGRFSGRQFSNSRSEMNVSTLELGDSALYLCASSPGTSNEQFFGPGTRLTVL.

This clone was seen more than once but under ten times. The V and J genes are TRBV7-8 and TRBJ1-4; D gene uncertain. Trimming removed 5 bases at V and 4 bases at J, with 11 bases between. There are 14 residues in the CDR3. CDR1 SGHVS and CDR2 FQNEAQ come from the germline V gene. In DNA, the CDR3 is TGTGCCAGCAGCCCAAGACGGGATAATGAAAAACTGTTTTTT. As protein: CASSPRRDNEKLFF.

The rearrangement links TRBV7-9 to TRBJ1-2; D gene uncertain. Looked up from germline, CDR1 is SEHNR and CDR2 is FQNEAQ (reference sequence). V was clipped by 0 bases and J by 4 bases, with 9 bases between them. The CDR3 consists of 14 residues. CDR3 protein: CASSLAQQTYGYTF. The CDR3 coding sequence is TGTGCCAGCAGCTTAGCGCAACAGACCTATGGCTACACCTTC.

This sequence joins TRBV30 and TRBJ2-2; 9 bases match TRBD2. The V gene's germline CDR1 is GTSNPN and CDR2 SVGIG (reference sequence). Trimming at V came to 2 bases and at J to 4 bases, leaving 8 bases not matched to a gene. The CDR3 runs 16 residues. The CDR3 is CAWSPSGKSGTGELFF. The DNA of the CDR3 is TGTGCCTGGAGTCCTAGCGGGAAGAGCGGCACCGGGGAGCTGTTTTTT.

The chain has TRBV2 and TRBJ1-4; no definite D call. The CDR3 is 14 amino acids. The germline gives CDR1 SNHLY, CDR2 FYNNEI. Between the trimmed V and J ends, which lost 5 bases and 8 bases, there was a span of 15 bases. The CDR3 DNA reads as TGTGCCAGCAGTTTAAGCGGGCTGGGAGAAAAACTGTTTTTT. Amino acids: CASSLSGLGEKLFF.

This CDR3 reads CASSTSEPNYGYTF. Here the CDR3 DNA reads TGTGCCAGTAGCACTTCGGAGCCTAACTATGGCTACACCTTC. The chain uses TRBV19 and TRBJ1-2; D not certain. The CDR3 sequence is 14 residues long. The V end lost 6 bases, the J end lost 0 bases, and 11 bases lay between the germline ends. Germline CDR1 and CDR2: LNHDA and SQIVND (reference sequence).

This chain uses TRBV7-6 with TRBJ1-3; 8 nucleotides agree with TRBD1. The CDR3 is made up of 17 amino acids. V trimming: 8 bases; J trimming: 0 bases; junction bases outside the gene matches: 12. Germline CDR1 and CDR2: SGHVS and FNYEAQ. The CDR3 bases are TGTGCCAGCTCCCGAGGGGGAACAGGGGGCTCTGGAAACACCATATATTTT. This sequence encodes CASSRGGTGGSGNTIYF.

The chain combines TRBV4-3 with TRBJ2-1, with 8 positions matching TRBD1. Germline V lookup: CDR1 LGHNA, CDR2 YSLEER. J lost 6 bases, V lost 2 bases, and 9 bases had no gene match. The CDR3 has 16 residues. The CDR3 DNA sequence: TGCGCCAGCAGCCAACTTTGGACAGGGCTGCGCAATGAGCAGTTCTTC. It is translated as CASSQLWTGLRNEQFF.

The chain employs TRBV5-1 and TRBJ2-7; D is perhaps TRBD1 (7 bases). The V end was cut by 7 bases, the J end by 1 base, with 18 bases between. This CDR3 spans 15 amino acids. Per the germline V gene, CDR1 is SGHRS and CDR2 is YFSETQ. CDR3 nucleotides: TGCGCCAGCCGACCAGGGGGGCGTTGGTCCTACGAGCAGTACTTC. It is translated as CASRPGGRWSYEQYF. The whole variable domain, remainder taken from reference TRBV5-1 and TRBJ2-7, is KAGVTQTPRYLIKTRGQQVTLSCSPISGHRSVSWYQQTPGQGLQFLFEYFSETQRNKGNFPGRFSGRQFSNSRSEMNVSTLELGDSALYLCASRPGGRWSYEQYFGPGTRLTVT.

This clone has just a few counts. This chain joins TRBV6-5 and TRBJ2-7, with D possibly TRBD1 on 5 matching bases. CDR3 size: 14 residues. Trimming took off 5 bases at V and 3 bases at J, with 14 bases between the two ends. The germline CDR1 and CDR2 sequences are MNHEY and SVGAGI. The CDR3 region has the DNA TGTGCCAGCAGTATAAATCCAGACAGCTACGAGCAGTACTTC. Translation gives CASSINPDSYEQYF.

The V call is TRBV2, the J call TRBJ2-1; TRBD2 might be the D (6 bases). Germline CDR1 is SNHLY and CDR2 is FYNNEI. V lost 8 bases, J lost 7 bases, and 15 bases lay in between. The CDR3 has 13 amino acids. The CDR3 DNA follows: TGTGCCAGCGGGCAGGGAGGCGGGAATGAGCAGTTCTTC. This gives the protein CASGQGGGNEQFF.

This clone appeared a few times. CDR3: CASSILGFYGYTF. The CDR3 nucleotides read TGTGCCAGTAGTATACTGGGCTTCTATGGCTACACCTTC. The chain carries TRBV19 and TRBJ1-2, with D unresolved. This CDR3 is 13 amino acids long. V gave up 2 bases and J gave up 4 bases, with 8 bases separating them. Germline-derived CDR1 and CDR2 are LNHDA and SQIVND (reference sequence).

The CDR3 sequence is CASSSTGDSPLHF. CDR3 in DNA: TGTGCCAGCTCGTCAACAGGGGATTCACCCCTCCACTTT. The V gene is TRBV18, the J gene TRBJ1-6, with TRBD1 matching over 7 bases. The CDR3 is made up of 13 amino acids. Looked up from germline, CDR1 is KGHSH and CDR2 is LQKENI. The V and J ends lost 6 bases and 8 bases, in that order; junction bases with no gene match: 4. Full variable domain (outside the CDR3, taken from reference TRBV18 and TRBJ1-6): NAGVMQNPRHLVRRRGQEARLRCSPMKGHSHVYWYRQLPEEGLKFMVYLQKENIIDESGMPKERFSAEFPKEGPSILRIQQVVRGDSAAYFCASSSTGDSPLHFGNGTRLTVT.

The chain uses TRBV3-1 (or the pseudogene TRBV3-2) and TRBJ2-7; TRBD2 matches at 11 bases. The CDR3 is 15 residues long. With V trimmed by 3 bases and J by 4 bases, 5 bases remained unmatched. CDR1 LGHDT and CDR2 YNNKEL come from the germline V gene (reference sequence). The CDR3 sequence: CASSQAGTSGYEQYF. CDR3 nucleotides: TGTGCCAGCAGCCAGGCCGGGACTAGCGGTTACGAGCAGTACTTC.

V gene TRBV7-8 combines with J gene TRBJ2-1; 7 bases match TRBD1. The germline CDR1 and CDR2 sequences are SGHVS and FQNEAQ. Germline trimming cut 5 bases from V and 10 bases from J; bases unmatched to any gene: 11. The CDR3 is made up of 14 amino acids. CDR3 bases: TGTGCCAGCAGCCAGTTGACAGGGTTTGGGGAGCAGTTCTTC. Amino acids: CASSQLTGFGEQFF.

The chain uses TRBV5-1 and TRBJ1-1, with D possibly matching TRBD1 (5 bases). CDR3 length: 14 amino acids. The V end was cut by 5 bases, the J end by 1 base, with 12 bases between. Per germline, CDR1 SGHRS and CDR2 YFSETQ. The CDR3 nucleotides are TGCGCCAGCAGTCTCAGGGTCTCGAACACTGAAGCTTTCTTT. Protein product: CASSLRVSNTEAFF.

The sample holds a few counts of this clone. This rearrangement joins TRBV5-1 to TRBJ1-1; D unresolved. This CDR3 is built from 14 residues. Germline V gene lookup returns CDR1 SGHRS and CDR2 YFSETQ. The ends were cut back, 1 base at V and 1 base at J, with 8 bases in the middle. CDR3 loop: CASSLSTTNTEAFF. The CDR3 DNA follows: TGCGCCAGCAGCTTGTCCACAACGAACACTGAAGCTTTCTTT.

J is TRBJ1-1 and V is TRBV7-2; D might be TRBD1 (6 bases). Per the germline V gene, CDR1 is SGHTA and CDR2 is FQGNSA. The CDR3 contains 14 residues. V lost 5 bases to trimming and J lost 4 bases, with 14 bases between them. The CDR3 DNA follows: TGTGCCAGCAGCCGTAAGGGGGAAGGCACTGAAGCTTTCTTT. This translates into CASSRKGEGTEAFF.

The chain is built from TRBV19 and TRBJ1-2; D may be TRBD1 (5 bases). Germline V gene sequence: CDR1 LNHDA, CDR2 SQIVND (reference sequence). Between the trimmed V and J ends, which lost 6 bases and 3 bases, there was a span of 8 bases. This CDR3 is built from 12 residues. CDR3 loop: CASSREDYGYTF. In DNA, the CDR3 is TGTGCCAGTAGCAGGGAAGACTATGGCTACACCTTC.

This rearrangement joins TRBV21-1 to TRBJ1-1; the tabulated D call, TRBD1, remains unverified against the DNA. TRBV21-1 is assigned pseudogene status. The CDR3 has 17 amino acids. In DNA, the CDR3 is TGTGCCAGCAGCAAAGAGTACAGGGGGCACGGTGACACTGAAGCTTTCTTT. It translates to CASSKEYRGHGDTEAFF.

V usage is TRBV7-2 and J usage is TRBJ2-7, with 9 bases fitting TRBD2. The germline V gene has CDR1 SGHTA and CDR2 FQGNSA. V was pared by 0 bases and J by 5 bases, with 8 bases of the junction left unmatched. CDR3 size: 16 residues. CDR3 bases: TGTGCCAGCAGCTTAGCTAGCGGGGGTTCTGACGACGAGCAGTACTTC. This encodes CASSLASGGSDDEQYF.

The chain is built from TRBV7-2 and TRBJ2-1; a weak D match, TRBD1 (6 bases). This CDR3 comprises 13 residues. The ends were cut back, 3 bases at V and 10 bases at J, with 13 bases in the middle. Germline-derived CDR1 and CDR2 are SGHTA and FQGNSA. CDR3 in amino acids: CASSFGGPVEQFF. The CDR3 nucleotides read TGTGCCAGCAGCTTTGGGGGCCCAGTAGAGCAGTTCTTC.

The rearrangement links TRBV11-2 to TRBJ2-5; TRBD1 agrees at 10 bases. The CDR3 is made up of 16 amino acids. CDR1 and CDR2 (germline): SGHAT, FQNNGV. The J segment lost 4 bases and the V segment lost 5 bases, leaving 10 bases of the junction unmatched. CDR3 loop: CASSRTGGYEGETQYF. CDR3 DNA sequence: TGTGCCAGCAGCCGGACAGGGGGATACGAAGGAGAGACCCAGTACTTC.

This clone was seen a few times. The chain has TRBV19 and TRBJ1-2; tentatively, D is TRBD1 (6 bases). The V gene's germline CDR1 is LNHDA and CDR2 SQIVND (reference sequence). Trimming took off 4 bases at V and 0 bases at J, with 15 bases between the two ends. CDR3 size: 16 residues. The CDR3 nucleotides read TGTGCCAGTAGTAATAACGACAGGCGGTCTAACTATGGCTACACCTTC. Encoded protein: CASSNNDRRSNYGYTF.

The V call is TRBV2, the J call TRBJ1-1; a weak D match, TRBD1 (6 bases). Trimming shortened V by 0 bases and J by 0 bases, and 29 bases separated the two germline ends. Germline V gene lookup returns CDR1 SNHLY and CDR2 FYNNEI. This CDR3 region has 22 residues. This CDR3 reads CASSEALPFQGPGWPMNTEAFF. The CDR3 DNA is TGTGCCAGCAGTGAAGCGCTTCCCTTTCAGGGGCCAGGGTGGCCCATGAACACTGAAGCTTTCTTT.

The rearrangement joins TRBV19 to TRBJ1-2; D might be TRBD1 (5 bases). The CDR3 runs to 15 residues. The V end lost 4 bases, the J end lost 5 bases, and 17 bases lay between the germline ends. CDR1 and CDR2 (germline): LNHDA, SQIVND (reference sequence). The CDR3 sequence: CASSRPGGESYGYTF. The CDR3 nucleotides are TGTGCCAGTAGTAGGCCTGGGGGGGAGTCGTATGGCTACACCTTC.

The chain employs TRBV27 and TRBJ2-1; D is perhaps TRBD2 (6 bases). Germline V gene sequence: CDR1 MNHEY, CDR2 SMNVEV (reference sequence). V dropped 9 bases and J dropped 7 bases, with 10 bases sitting between them. The CDR3 has 11 amino acids. This CDR3 reads CASSGRNEQFF. The CDR3 DNA follows: TGTGCCAGTAGCGGTAGGAATGAGCAGTTCTTC.

Remarks on this clone: At one end, the junction sequence differs from germline, possibly due to a read error. The gene calls are TRBV15 and TRBJ1-2; 7 nucleotides align to TRBD1. CDR1 is LNHNV, CDR2 YYDKDF, per germline (reference sequence). The CDR3 contains 15 residues. CDR3 loop: CATSRDRGQWYDYTF. CDR3 bases: TGTGCCACCAGCAGAGATAGGGGACAGTGGTATGACTACACCTTC.